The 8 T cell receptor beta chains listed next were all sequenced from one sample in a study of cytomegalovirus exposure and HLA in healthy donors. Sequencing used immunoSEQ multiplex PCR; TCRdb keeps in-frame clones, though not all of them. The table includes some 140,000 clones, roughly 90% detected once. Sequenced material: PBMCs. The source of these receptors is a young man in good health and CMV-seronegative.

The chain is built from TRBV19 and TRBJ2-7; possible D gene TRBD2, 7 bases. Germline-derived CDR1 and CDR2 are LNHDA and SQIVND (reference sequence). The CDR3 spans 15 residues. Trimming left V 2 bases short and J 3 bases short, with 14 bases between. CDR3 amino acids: CASSIRGEGRYEQYF. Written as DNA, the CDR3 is TGTGCCAGTAGTATAAGGGGGGAGGGCCGCTACGAGCAGTACTTC.

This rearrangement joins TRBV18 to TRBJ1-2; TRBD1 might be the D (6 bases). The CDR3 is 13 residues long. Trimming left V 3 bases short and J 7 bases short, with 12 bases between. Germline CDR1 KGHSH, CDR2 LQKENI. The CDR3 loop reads CASSPVQGPGYTF. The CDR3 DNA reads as TGTGCCAGCTCACCGGTACAGGGACCTGGCTACACCTTC.

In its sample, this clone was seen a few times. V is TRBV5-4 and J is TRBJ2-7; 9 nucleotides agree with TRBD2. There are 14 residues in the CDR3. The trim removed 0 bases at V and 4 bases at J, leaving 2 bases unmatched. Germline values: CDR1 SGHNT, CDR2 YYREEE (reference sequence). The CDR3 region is CASSLASGAYEQYF. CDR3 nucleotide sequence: TGTGCCAGCAGCTTGGCTAGCGGGGCTTACGAGCAGTACTTC.

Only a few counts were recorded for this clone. DNA for the CDR3: TGCGCCACCACCTGGGGGGGGGCGATGTACAATGAGCAGTTCTTC. Protein product: CATTWGGAMYNEQFF. This sequence joins TRBV5-1 and TRBJ2-1; a possible D gene is TRBD2 (7 bases). V lost 9 bases to trimming and J lost 4 bases, with 20 bases between them. The germline V gene encodes CDR1 SGHRS and CDR2 YFSETQ. The length of the CDR3 is 15 residues.

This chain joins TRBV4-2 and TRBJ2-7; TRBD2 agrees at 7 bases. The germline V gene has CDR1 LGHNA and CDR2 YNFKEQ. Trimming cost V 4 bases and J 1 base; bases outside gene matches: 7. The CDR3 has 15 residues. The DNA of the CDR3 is TGTGCCAGCAGCCGAGGGAGGGCGCCTTCCTACGAGCAGTACTTC. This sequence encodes CASSRGRAPSYEQYF.

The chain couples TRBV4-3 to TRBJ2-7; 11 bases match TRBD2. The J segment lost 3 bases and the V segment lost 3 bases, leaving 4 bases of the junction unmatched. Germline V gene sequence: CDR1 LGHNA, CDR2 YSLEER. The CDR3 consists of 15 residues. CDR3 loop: CASSQRTSGRYEQYF. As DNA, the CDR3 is TGCGCCAGCAGCCAGAGGACTAGCGGGCGCTACGAGCAGTACTTC.

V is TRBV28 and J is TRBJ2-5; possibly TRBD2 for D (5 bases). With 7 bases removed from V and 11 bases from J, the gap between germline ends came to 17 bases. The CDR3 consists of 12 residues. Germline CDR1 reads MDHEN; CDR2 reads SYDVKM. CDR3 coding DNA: TGTGCCAGCACCCCCCCCCGGGGTTCTCAGTACTTC. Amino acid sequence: CASTPPRGSQYF.

CDR3 protein: CASSPTSGRARSYEQYF. The CDR3 nucleotides are TGTGCCAGCAGCCCGACTAGCGGGAGGGCCAGGTCCTACGAGCAGTACTTC. This chain links TRBV5-6 with TRBJ2-7, with 14 nucleotides matching TRBD2. The CDR3 extends over 17 amino acids. Germline V CDR1 and CDR2: SGHDT, YYEEEE. Trimming removed 4 bases from V and 1 base from J; junction bases left unmatched: 7.